These T cell receptor beta chains were read from a single sample in a study of blood T cell repertoires in COVID-19. The assay was immunoSEQ multiplex PCR, and TCRdb's table has in-frame clones only and misses some. The sample gives roughly 200,000 clones, 70% to 90% of which show up once; roughly 3.5% is in the top ten. Sequenced material: peripheral blood. The receptors come from a man aged 60 to 69 with acute or convalescent COVID-19. Each CDR3 is given with its conserved first and last residue. A D gene is named only where the DNA matches it firmly. Size is stated for part of the rows, as once, few or many counts, or as a class when the clone is expanded.

length,J,D,size,V,DNA,CDR3
14,TRBJ2-5,-,-,TRBV19,TGTGCCAGTACCCCCGGGAGCTACGGAGAGACCCAGTACTTC,CASTPGSYGETQYF
14,TRBJ1-3,-,-,TRBV6-5,TGTGCCAGCAGTAACAGCCTGGTTGGAAACACCATATATTTT,CASSNSLVGNTIYF
16,TRBJ2-3,-,-,TRBV7-6,TGTGCCAGCAGCCCCGCTCGAGGGACTAGCACAGATACGCAGTATTTT,CASSPARGTSTDTQYF
15,TRBJ2-6,-,-,TRBV5-1,TGCGCCAGCAGCCCGGGGGGCGGCGGGGCCAACGTCCTGACTTTC,CASSPGGGGANVLTF
12,TRBJ2-1,-,few,TRBV2,TGTGCCAGCAGTGAAGTGACAGAAGAGCAGTTCTTC,CASSEVTEEQFF
15,TRBJ2-5,TRBD2,-,TRBV5-1,TGCGCCAGCAGCTTGGGGGAGGGCCGCCAAGAGACCCAGTACTTC,CASSLGEGRQETQYF
15,TRBJ1-1,-,-,TRBV6-5,TGTGCCAGCAGTTACGGCAGGGGCACGAACACTGAAGCTTTCTTT,CASSYGRGTNTEAFF
15,TRBJ2-4,TRBD2,-,TRBV28,TGTGCCAGCAGGAAAGCGGGAGAGGCCAAAAACATTCAGTACTTC,CASRKAGEAKNIQYF
16,TRBJ2-7,-,-,TRBV6-5,TGTGCCAGCAGTTACTCGTATAGGACTGGTACCTACGAGCAGTACTTC,CASSYSYRTGTYEQYF
16,TRBJ2-2,-,-,TRBV28,TGTGCCAGCAGTTCCCCCGGGGGAGGATCGTCCGGGGAGCTGTTTTTT,CASSSPGGGSSGELFF
14,TRBJ2-7,-,-,TRBV10-3,TGTGCCACAAGCGGAGAACAGGGAGCCTACGAGCAGTACTTC,CATSGEQGAYEQYF
16,TRBJ2-1,-,-,TRBV5-6,TGTGCCAGCAGCTTGCGGAGACTCGTTTCCTACAATGAGCAGTTCTTC,CASSLRRLVSYNEQFF
17,TRBJ2-1,TRBD1,-,TRBV27,TGTGCCAGCAGGCAGGACAGGGCCTTAAGCTCCTACAATGAGCAGTTCTTC,CASRQDRALSSYNEQFF
12,TRBJ2-2,-,-,TRBV12-3/TRBV12-4,TGTGCCAGCAGCTGGCGGGGCGGGGAGCTGTTTTTT,CASSWRGGELFF
16,TRBJ2-5,-,-,TRBV12-5,TGTGCTAGTGGTTTGGTACTCGGACTTAAGGTGGAGACCCAGTACTTC,CASGLVLGLKVETQYF
12,TRBJ2-2,-,-,TRBV2,TGTGCCAGGCGGGCGGACACCGGGGAGCTGTTTTTT,CARRADTGELFF